A single T cell receptor (beta chain) is shown here with its context. The method was immunoSEQ multiplex PCR; TCRdb's version includes in-frame clones alone and lacks a portion of them. The sample gives about 110,000 clones, less than 85% of which show up once; approximately 4.2% is in the top ten. CDR3 length: 16 residues. V was pared by 3 bases and J by 1 base, with 4 bases of the junction left unmatched. Per germline, CDR1 PRHDT and CDR2 FYEKMQ (reference sequence). These data are taken from a study of blood T cell repertoires in COVID-19. The clonotype comes from a human donor in a cohort sampled during active or convalescent COVID-19. The sample comprised peripheral blood. The chain employs TRBV13 and TRBJ2-5; 11 bases align to TRBD2. For the CDR3, the DNA is TGTGCCAGCAGCTTCAGACTAGCGGGATTCCAAGAGACCCAGTACTTC. Protein: CASSFRLAGFQETQYF.